This T cell receptor (beta chain) emerged from a study of blood T cell repertoires in COVID-19. Study background: Acute-phase and convalescent COVID-19 samples originated in the United States, Italy and Spain. PBMCs, B-cell-depleted T cells, or T cells provided the cDNA or gDNA that made up the material.

This CDR3 has 15 residues. CDR1 and CDR2 from the germline V gene are LNHNV and YYDKDF (reference sequence). J was trimmed by 4 bases and V by 0 bases; bases with no gene match: 5. Original processing notes: Estimation of nucleated cell counts relied on the amplification of reference gene primers. Data came from immunoSEQ multiplex PCR; TCRdb stores just in-frame clones and leaves some out. D and trimming were read from the DNA, whereas the V and J calls and clone size are those reported in that table. The data show about 160,000 clones, approximately 80% seen once. Source material: peripheral blood. This receptor was obtained from a man aged 55 to 69 with acute or convalescent COVID-19. V is TRBV15 and J is TRBJ1-2; 7 bases align to TRBD1. The CDR3 spells CATSRDRQGPYGYTF. The CDR3 DNA sequence: TGTGCCACCAGCAGAGATAGACAGGGACCCTATGGCTACACCTTC.